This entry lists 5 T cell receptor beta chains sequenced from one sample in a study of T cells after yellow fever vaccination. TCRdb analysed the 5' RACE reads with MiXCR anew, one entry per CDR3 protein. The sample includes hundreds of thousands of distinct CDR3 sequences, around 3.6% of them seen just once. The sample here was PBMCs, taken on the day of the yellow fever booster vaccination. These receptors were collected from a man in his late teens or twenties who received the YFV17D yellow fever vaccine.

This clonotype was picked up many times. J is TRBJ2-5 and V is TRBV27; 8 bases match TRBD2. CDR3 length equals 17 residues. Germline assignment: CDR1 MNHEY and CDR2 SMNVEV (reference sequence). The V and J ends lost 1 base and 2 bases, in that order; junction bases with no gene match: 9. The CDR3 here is CASSLFARGGKQETQYF. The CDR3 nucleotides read TGTGCCAGCAGTTTATTCGCCCGGGGGGGGAAACAAGAGACCCAGTACTTC.

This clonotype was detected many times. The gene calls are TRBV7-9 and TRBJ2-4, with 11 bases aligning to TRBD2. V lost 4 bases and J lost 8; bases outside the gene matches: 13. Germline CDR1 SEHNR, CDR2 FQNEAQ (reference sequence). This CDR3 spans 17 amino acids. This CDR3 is CASSSPSGGLRADIQYF. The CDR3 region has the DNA TGTGCCAGCAGCTCCCCTAGCGGGGGGCTCCGGGCCGACATTCAGTACTTC.

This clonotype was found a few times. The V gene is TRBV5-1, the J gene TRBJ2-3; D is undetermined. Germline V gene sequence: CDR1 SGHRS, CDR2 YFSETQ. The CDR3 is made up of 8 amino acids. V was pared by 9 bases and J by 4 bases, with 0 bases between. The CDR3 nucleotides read TGCGCCACAGATACGCAGTATTTT. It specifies CATDTQYF.

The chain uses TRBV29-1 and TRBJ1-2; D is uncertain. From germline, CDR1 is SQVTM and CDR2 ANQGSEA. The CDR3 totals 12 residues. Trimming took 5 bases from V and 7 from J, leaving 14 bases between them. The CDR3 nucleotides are TGCAGCGTTTATCGGGCGTTAGGTGGCTACACCTTC. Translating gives CSVYRALGGYTF.

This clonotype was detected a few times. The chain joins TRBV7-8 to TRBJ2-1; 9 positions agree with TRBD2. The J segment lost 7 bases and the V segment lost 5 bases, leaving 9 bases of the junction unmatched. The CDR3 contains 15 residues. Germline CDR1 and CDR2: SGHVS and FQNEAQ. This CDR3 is CASSPPGLALNEQFF. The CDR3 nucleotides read TGTGCCAGCAGCCCGCCGGGACTAGCTTTAAATGAGCAGTTCTTC.